What follows is one T cell receptor beta chain and its context. The table lists this clone with a count of one. No cognate antigen has been identified for it. One base away there is no much larger clone; base qualities are not given. The CDR3 contains 13 residues, cysteine and phenylalanine counted. Of all the DNA, just the CDR3 is kept, 39 bases in frame from base 1. CDR1 and CDR2 are read off the germline V gene as KGHSH and LQKENI. The junction carries 10 bases between V and J, which are trimmed by 0 bases and 8 bases respectively. This entry comes from a study of TIL therapy for anti-PD-1-resistant metastatic lung cancer (dated by TCRdb to the early 2020s). General notes on the study: Tumors were harvested prior to any PD-1/PD-L1 blockade, after which nivolumab was administered to patients, and lymphodepletion, expanded TIL infusion and IL-2 were given to patients who progressed. Most of the cohort had lung adenocarcinoma, a few tumors were EGFR-mutant and two were ALK-rearranged, and half of the patients were current or former smokers. A median age of around 58 years (range roughly 38-85) and a median tumor PD-L1 proportion score of 6% were recorded among enrolled patients. A median non-synonymous tumor mutation burden of more than 1.2 mutations per megabase was determined across the cohort by whole-exome sequencing. Tumor and peripheral blood T cell receptor beta sequencing was used to track clonotypes across tumor, expanded TIL product and serial blood samples. What the authors observed across the whole study: The study protocol defined all tumor marker inferences as exploratory. The baseline peripheral repertoire was partially replaced by infused TIL clonotypes, which then decayed over months, and no apparent association between persistence and response was found. The cohort was highly selected, including more treatment-naive, never-smoker and oncogene-addicted patients than is typical, which limits generalizability.

The immunoSEQ v3 hsTCRB kit was used to amplify TCR beta CDR3 regions from genomic DNA through bias-controlled multiplex PCR. An Illumina NextSeq 500 was used to sequence the TCR libraries, reaching some 2 million read pairs at survey level or roughly 5-6.5 million at deep level. Concerning the study's data processing: V, D and J genes were assigned, non-productive sequences were removed, and clonality was reported by immunoSEQ Analyzer software. Repertoires were compared using productive Simpson clonality and Morisita overlap index of productive TRB rearrangements between infused TIL and blood. Absolute clonotype counts in blood were estimated as lymphocyte count times CD3+ fraction times the clone's productive frequency. TCRdb took this table from immuneACCESS and kept in-frame rearrangements with V and J called. Such tables lack part of the clones; where checked against another copy, unresolved V genes explain under half of the gap, and the rest is unexplained. V and J calls and clone size are copied from that table; D and trimming were computed from the DNA. The sample yields about 18,000 clones; 83% were counted once. About 2.2% of the sample belongs to the ten largest clones.

Interpreted using the paper, the time point label stands for: pre-treatment sample, taken before nivolumab and TIL therapy. A phase I trial run at two centers enrolled adults with stage 4 NSCLC between late 2017 and early 2020. The samples were drawn from an open-label, single-arm phase I trial testing tumor-infiltrating lymphocyte therapy combined with nivolumab in advanced non-small cell lung cancer. Mononuclear cells from blood collected in EDTA tubes were isolated on a Ficoll gradient and snap-frozen as pellets, and DNA was then extracted using a Qiagen mini-prep kit. This sample comprised blood, obtained at baseline. This receptor chain uses TRBV18 and TRBJ1-1, and perhaps TRBD1 as D gene, on 6 matching bases. The clonotype comes from a person aged 25-80 years with non-small cell lung cancer. The sequenced DNA is TGTGCCAGCTCACCACCCGGACAGAACGAAGCTTTCTTT. Its coded protein is CASSPPGQNEAFF.